The 21 T cell receptor beta chains reported below all come from one sample, sequenced in a study of shared clonotypes between healthy human individuals. Sequencing was performed with immunoSEQ multiplex PCR; in TCRdb, only in-frame clones are kept and a portion is missing. The table has roughly 1,500,000 clones, less than 99% seen once. Sequencing was done on a sample of naive CD4+ T cells sorted from blood. Subset reported: CD45RA+ positively selected. The source is a young man in good health.

The genes are TRBV5-1 and TRBJ2-7; 8 bases are a match to TRBD2. The CDR3 runs 15 residues. CDR1 and CDR2 from the germline V gene are SGHRS and YFSETQ. V was clipped by 6 bases and J by 3 bases; unmatched bases: 11. CDR3 amino acids: CASMGLVSGDYEQYF. CDR3 sequence (DNA): TGCGCCAGCATGGGCTTAGTTAGCGGGGACTACGAGCAGTACTTC.

V gene TRBV9 combines with J gene TRBJ2-2; perhaps TRBD2 as D (6 bases). The ends were cut back, 5 bases at V and 7 bases at J, with 12 bases in the middle. The V gene's germline CDR1 is SGDLS and CDR2 YYNGEE. The CDR3 loop spans 13 amino acids. CDR3 loop: CASSREFRGELFF. The CDR3 coding sequence is TGTGCCAGCAGTCGGGAGTTTCGCGGGGAGCTGTTTTTT.

The V and J genes are TRBV7-3 and TRBJ2-2; 13 bases fit TRBD2. Germline CDR1 reads SGHTA; CDR2 reads FQGTGA. The CDR3 consists of 17 residues. The trim removed 7 bases at V and 5 bases at J, leaving 10 bases unmatched. The CDR3 loop is CASTLGTSGIGTGELFF. CDR3 sequence (DNA): TGTGCCAGCACCCTTGGGACTAGCGGGATTGGGACCGGGGAGCTGTTTTTT.

The V gene is TRBV6-6, the J gene TRBJ2-1, with D perhaps TRBD1 (6 bases). The CDR3 is 13 amino acids. Trimming took off 4 bases at V and 5 bases at J, with 9 bases between the two ends. Germline values: CDR1 MNHNY, CDR2 SVGAGI (reference sequence). CDR3 bases: TGTGCCAGCAGTTCACGGACAGACAATGAGCAGTTCTTC. Its protein is CASSSRTDNEQFF.

J is TRBJ1-1 and V is TRBV10-3; D might be TRBD1 (5 bases). Germline CDR1 and CDR2: ENHRY and SYGVKD. V was cut by 5 bases and J by 4 bases, with 11 bases left in between. The CDR3 is 13 residues long. The CDR3 DNA sequence: TGTGCCATCAGTAGTGGGGGAGGCACTGAAGCTTTCTTT. Translation gives CAISSGGGTEAFF.

The chain links TRBV13 to TRBJ2-5; 7 bases map to TRBD2. CDR1 PRHDT and CDR2 FYEKMQ come from the germline V gene (reference sequence). This CDR3 contains 16 residues. J was trimmed by 4 bases and V by 5 bases; bases with no gene match: 13. CDR3 region: CASSITRRGSVETQYF. The CDR3, as DNA: TGTGCCAGCAGCATAACGAGGCGCGGGAGTGTAGAGACCCAGTACTTC.

The J gene is TRBJ1-5, the V gene TRBV2; 9 nucleotides match TRBD1. The trim removed 6 bases at V and 4 bases at J, leaving 7 bases unmatched. The CDR3 spans 15 residues. Germline CDR1 is SNHLY and CDR2 is FYNNEI. The chain's CDR3 is CASRTGGAWNQPQHF. CDR3 DNA: TGTGCCAGCAGAACAGGGGGCGCGTGGAATCAGCCCCAGCATTTT.

The chain employs TRBV4-1 and TRBJ2-7; D may correspond to TRBD1 or TRBD2 (5 bases each). V dropped 7 bases and J dropped 0 bases, with 13 bases sitting between them. The CDR3 is made up of 14 amino acids. Germline CDR1 MGHRA, CDR2 YSYEKL. CDR3 sequence (DNA): TGCGCCAGCACCCCGGTTGGGGGCTCCTACGAGCAGTACTTC. It translates to CASTPVGGSYEQYF.

CDR3 amino acids: CASSFRGTNEKLFF. The CDR3 region has the DNA TGTGCCAGCAGCTTCAGGGGAACTAATGAAAAACTGTTTTTT. V usage is TRBV2 and J usage is TRBJ1-4; D possibly corresponds to TRBD1 (6 bases). With 6 bases removed from V and 1 base from J, the gap between germline ends came to 9 bases. Germline values: CDR1 SNHLY, CDR2 FYNNEI. This CDR3 spans 14 amino acids.

V gene TRBV7-2 combines with J gene TRBJ2-2; tentatively, D is TRBD2 (6 bases). The CDR3 totals 18 residues. V was pared by 5 bases and J by 6 bases, with 25 bases between. Per the germline V gene, CDR1 is SGHTA and CDR2 is FQGNSA. The CDR3 DNA follows: TGTGCCAGCAGCCTCCGATCCGGTGGAGGGCAGTTAGCCGGGGAGCTGTTTTTT. Amino acid sequence: CASSLRSGGGQLAGELFF.

This clone has at least ten counts. The chain joins TRBV6-5 to TRBJ2-7; 12 bases agree with TRBD1. CDR3 length: 14 residues. V lost 6 bases and J lost 6; bases outside the gene matches: 6. Germline CDR1 reads MNHEY; CDR2 reads SVGAGI. This chain's CDR3 is CASRPGQGAVEQYF. CDR3 DNA sequence: TGTGCCAGCAGACCGGGACAGGGGGCGGTCGAGCAGTACTTC.

The chain recombines TRBV5-1 with TRBJ1-4; D is ambiguous. The CDR3 consists of 15 residues. V was pared by 0 bases and J by 8 bases, with 14 bases between. In germline, CDR1 is SGHRS, CDR2 YFSETQ. The CDR3: CASSLGAGRGEKLFF. The CDR3 DNA follows: TGCGCCAGCAGCTTGGGGGCAGGAAGAGGGGAAAAACTGTTTTTT.

The chain couples TRBV29-1 to TRBJ2-5; D is ambiguous. From germline, CDR1 is SQVTM and CDR2 ANQGSEA. There are 13 residues in the CDR3. Between the trimmed V and J ends, which lost 4 bases and 5 bases, there was a span of 14 bases. The CDR3, as DNA: TGCAGCGTTGCCGTGGTGGTGGGGGAGACCCAGTACTTC. As protein: CSVAVVVGETQYF.

This rearrangement joins TRBV10-1 to TRBJ2-3, with 7 bases identical to TRBD1. V dropped 6 bases and J dropped 2; count of bases not matched to a gene: 11. The CDR3 sequence is 16 residues long. Germline V gives CDR1 WNHNN, CDR2 SYGVQD (reference sequence). CDR3 loop: CASSPDRDSFTDTQYF. The CDR3 DNA is TGCGCCAGCAGCCCCGACCGGGACAGCTTCACAGATACGCAGTATTTT.

V usage is TRBV5-4 and J usage is TRBJ1-1; D not certain. This CDR3 is built from 13 residues. Deletions cut 4 bases from V and 4 bases from J, with 11 bases between. The germline V gene encodes CDR1 SGHNT and CDR2 YYREEE (reference sequence). The CDR3, as DNA: TGTGCCAGCAGCCTAATCATGTCCACTGAAGCTTTCTTT. The encoded protein is CASSLIMSTEAFF.

This chain connects TRBV19 to TRBJ2-7, with unresolved D. Per germline, CDR1 LNHDA and CDR2 SQIVND (reference sequence). The CDR3 totals 16 residues. The germline V and J ends were trimmed by 4 bases and 3 bases, with 19 bases remaining between them. CDR3 region: CASSTLDRPRNYEQYF. CDR3 nucleotide sequence: TGTGCCAGTAGTACTCTAGACCGCCCCCGTAACTACGAGCAGTACTTC.

The V gene is TRBV11-2, the J gene TRBJ2-7; 10 nucleotides line up with TRBD1. The CDR3 is 19 amino acids. The V gene end was trimmed by 0 bases and the J gene end by 3 bases; junction bases not matched to a gene: 14. From germline, CDR1 is SGHAT and CDR2 FQNNGV. The CDR3 sequence is CASSLETGTGVLGDYEQYF. The CDR3 DNA reads as TGTGCCAGCAGCTTAGAAACCGGGACAGGGGTCCTCGGAGACTACGAGCAGTACTTC.

The V gene is TRBV18, the J gene TRBJ2-1, with D possibly TRBD1 on 6 matching bases. Deletions cut 6 bases from V and 5 bases from J, with 20 bases between. Looked up from germline, CDR1 is KGHSH and CDR2 is LQKENI. This CDR3 is 16 amino acids long. In DNA form, the CDR3 reads TGTGCCAGCTCCCCCCCGGGCAGGGGAAAAAACAATGAGCAGTTCTTC. Its translation is CASSPPGRGKNNEQFF. Complete variable domain (other parts from reference TRBV18 and TRBJ2-1): NAGVMQNPRHLVRRRGQEARLRCSPMKGHSHVYWYRQLPEEGLKFMVYLQKENIIDESGMPKERFSAEFPKEGPSILRIQQVVRGDSAAYFCASSPPGRGKNNEQFFGPGTRLTVL.

V and J are TRBV18 and TRBJ1-1, with D possibly being TRBD1 (5 bases). The CDR3 runs to 15 residues. The V gene lost 3 bases and the J gene lost 3 bases, with 14 bases spanning the gap. The germline CDR1 and CDR2 sequences are KGHSH and LQKENI. The CDR3 region is CASSPGDSFDTEAFF. CDR3 bases: TGTGCCAGCTCACCTGGAGACAGTTTTGACACTGAAGCTTTCTTT.

The CDR3 is CASSLGSSVLLGTEAFF. The CDR3 coding sequence is TGTGCCAGCAGTTTAGGGTCGAGCGTACTTTTGGGGACTGAAGCTTTCTTT. The chain joins TRBV28 to TRBJ1-1; D ambiguous. The V and J ends lost 2 bases and 5 bases respectively, with 21 bases between them. The CDR3 has 17 residues. Germline V CDR1 and CDR2: MDHEN, SYDVKM.

V and J are TRBV4-1 and TRBJ2-7; 7 nucleotides agree with TRBD1. CDR3 size: 15 residues. The V gene end was trimmed by 2 bases and the J gene end by 4 bases; junction bases not matched to a gene: 8. Germline CDR1 and CDR2: MGHRA and YSYEKL. The CDR3 coding sequence is TGCGCCAGCAGCCAAACCGGGACAGCTCAATACGAGCAGTACTTC. Protein sequence: CASSQTGTAQYEQYF.